This T cell receptor beta chain emerged from a study of shared clonotypes between healthy human individuals. The CDR3 length is 15 residues. V was clipped by 1 base and J by 5 bases, with 14 bases between them. The V gene's germline CDR1 is LNHNV and CDR2 YYDKDF (reference sequence). General study points: Clonotype sharing among donors was thought likely to change with sequencing depth. Owing to a small donor count, the genetic and exposure-history diversity represented was limited.

With regard to this clone: The antigen is not known.

Some 31,000 T cell genomes (about 320 ng DNA) went into each PBMC replicate. Assay: immunoSEQ multiplex PCR; the TCRdb copy retains only in-frame clones and omits some. The sample includes fewer than 600,000 clones, around three quarters seen only once; the top ten take more than 10%. Sequenced sample: PBMCs. This receptor was identified in a woman aged 40 to 55 in good health. Some clones in this sample may be carry-over from other donors' samples. The V gene is TRBV15, the J gene TRBJ2-5; possible D gene TRBD1, 6 bases. The CDR3 here is CATSRGQGQWETQYF. CDR3 sequence (DNA): TGTGCCACCAGCAGAGGTCAGGGACAATGGGAGACCCAGTACTTC.